This record covers a single T cell receptor (beta chain). Source study methods: Estimation of nucleated cell counts relied on the amplification of reference gene primers. Libraries were prepared by immunoSEQ multiplex PCR; TCRdb keeps only in-frame clonotypes and omits some of them. V and J calls and clone size follow that table, whereas D and trimming were derived from the DNA. Of around 200,000 clones in the sample, 65% to 85% were seen once. The data were taken from a study of blood T cell repertoires in COVID-19. Study overall: PBMCs, B-cell-depleted T cells, or T cells provided the cDNA or gDNA that made up the material.

The CDR3 has 11 amino acids. The ends were cut back, 5 bases at V and 6 bases at J, with 8 bases in the middle. Germline V lookup: CDR1 SEHNR, CDR2 FQNEAQ (reference sequence). The origin of this receptor is a woman in her 30s with COVID-19, enrolled during active disease. J is TRBJ2-7 and V is TRBV7-9; maybe TRBD1 (5 bases). Sequenced material: peripheral blood. CDR3 DNA sequence: TGTGCCAGCAGCGGTAGGGGCGAGCAGTACTTC. It encodes CASSGRGEQYF.